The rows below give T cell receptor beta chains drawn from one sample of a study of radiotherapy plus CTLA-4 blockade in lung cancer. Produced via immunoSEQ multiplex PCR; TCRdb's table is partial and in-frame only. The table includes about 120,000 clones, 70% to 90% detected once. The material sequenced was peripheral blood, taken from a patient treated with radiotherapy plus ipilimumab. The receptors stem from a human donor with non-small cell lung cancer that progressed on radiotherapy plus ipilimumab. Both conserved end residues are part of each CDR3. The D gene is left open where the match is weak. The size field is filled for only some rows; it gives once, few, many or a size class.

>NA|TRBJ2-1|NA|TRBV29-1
TGCAGCGTTGTGGAACCCAGGAATGAGCAGTTCTTC
CSVVEPRNEQFF
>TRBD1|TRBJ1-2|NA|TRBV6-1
TGTGCCAGCACCTTGGACAGGGGCTACACCTTC
CASTLDRGYTF
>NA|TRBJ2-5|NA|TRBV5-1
TGCGCCAGCAGCTTGGTCGGTAGCGTGGGGACCCAGTACTTC
CASSLVGSVGTQYF
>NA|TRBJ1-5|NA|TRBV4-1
TGCGCCAGCAGCCCTCAGGGAGGGGCGAGCAATCAGCCCCAGCATTTT
CASSPQGGASNQPQHF
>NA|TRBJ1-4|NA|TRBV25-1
TGTGCCAGCAGTGAATGGGGGTCGATTAATGAAAAACTGTTTTTT
CASSEWGSINEKLFF
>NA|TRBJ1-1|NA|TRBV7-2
TGTGCCAGCAGCCCAACCGGACGGTGGAACACTGAAGCTTTCTTT
CASSPTGRWNTEAFF
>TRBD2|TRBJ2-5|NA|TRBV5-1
TGCGCCAGCAGCGTAGGGACTAAAGAGACCCAGTACTTC
CASSVGTKETQYF
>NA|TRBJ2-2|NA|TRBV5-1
TGCGCCAGCAGCTTGGGCGGCGGAAAGAACACCGGGGAGCTGTTTTTT
CASSLGGGKNTGELFF
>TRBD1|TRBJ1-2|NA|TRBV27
TGTGCCAGCAGTCCCCTGGGACAGGGAAACTATGGCTACACCTTC
CASSPLGQGNYGYTF
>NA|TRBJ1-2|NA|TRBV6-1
TGTGCCAGCAGTCGAAATCCGAACTATGGCTACACCTTC
CASSRNPNYGYTF
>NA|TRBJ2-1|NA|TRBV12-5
TGTGCTAGTGGTTTGAACCAGGGCCTTAGCTCCTACAATGAGCAGTTCTTC
CASGLNQGLSSYNEQFF
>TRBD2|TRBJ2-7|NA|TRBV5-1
TGCGCCAGCAGCTCCACACCCTTACTAGCGGGAGCCTCCTACGAGCAGTACTTC
CASSSTPLLAGASYEQYF
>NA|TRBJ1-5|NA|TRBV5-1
TGCGCCAGCAGCGTACAGGGAGGCAATCAGCCCCAGCATTTT
CASSVQGGNQPQHF
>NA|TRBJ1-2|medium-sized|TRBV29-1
TGCAGCGTTGTGTCGTCAGCCTCCTATGGCTACACCTTC
CSVVSSASYGYTF
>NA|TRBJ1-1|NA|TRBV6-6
TGTGCCAGCAGGGGGGGAGGGAGTGAGAACACTGAAGCTTTCTTT
CASRGGGSENTEAFF
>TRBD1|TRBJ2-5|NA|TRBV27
TGTGCCAGCAGTTCAAGGACAGGGGAAGTGTTCCAGTACTTC
CASSSRTGEVFQYF
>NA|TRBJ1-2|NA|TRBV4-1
TGCGCCAGCAGCCAGGACAGCGGAAACTATGGCTACACCTTC
CASSQDSGNYGYTF
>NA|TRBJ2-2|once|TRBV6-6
TGTGCCAGCAGTTCCCAGGGTGAATCAGCCGGGGAGCTGTTTTTT
CASSSQGESAGELFF
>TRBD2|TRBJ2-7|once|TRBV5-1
TGCGCCAGCAGCTTGGGCGGGGGGAACAACTACGAGCAGTACTTC
CASSLGGGNNYEQYF
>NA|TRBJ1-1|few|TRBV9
TGTGCCAGCAGCGTAGTTAGGCAGATGAACACTGAAGCTTTCTTT
CASSVVRQMNTEAFF
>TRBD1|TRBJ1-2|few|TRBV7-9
TGTGCCAGCAGAACGGCGACAGGGAACTATGGCTACACCTTC
CASRTATGNYGYTF
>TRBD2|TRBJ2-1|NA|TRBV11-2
TGTGCCAGCAGCTCACGGGAGGGTGGCAATGAGCAGTTCTTC
CASSSREGGNEQFF
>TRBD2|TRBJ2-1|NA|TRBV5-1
TGCGCCAGCAGCTTGAGGGGCGCGCTAGCGGAAGCCTACAATGAGCAGTTCTTC
CASSLRGALAEAYNEQFF
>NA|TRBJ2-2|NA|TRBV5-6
TGTGCCAGCAGCTTTGGGACCGGGGAGCTGTTTTTT
CASSFGTGELFF
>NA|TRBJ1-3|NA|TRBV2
TGTGCCAGCACTTTATCACAGGGAAACACCATATATTTT
CASTLSQGNTIYF
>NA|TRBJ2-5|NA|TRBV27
TGTGCCAGCAAGCTGGCCGGGGAGACCCAGTACTTC
CASKLAGETQYF
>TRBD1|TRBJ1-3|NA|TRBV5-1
TGCGCCAGCAGCTCATCCGGGACAGGGACCTGGAACACCATATATTTT
CASSSSGTGTWNTIYF
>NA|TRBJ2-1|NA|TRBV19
TGTGCCAGTAGTATCCCCCCGCCCTACAATGAGCAGTTCTTC
CASSIPPPYNEQFF
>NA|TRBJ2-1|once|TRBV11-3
TGTGCCAGCAGCTTAGGGACCCATGCCCATGAGCAGTTCTTC
CASSLGTHAHEQFF
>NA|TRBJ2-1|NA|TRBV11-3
TGTGCCAGCAGCTTAAAATACAATGAGCAGTTCTTC
CASSLKYNEQFF
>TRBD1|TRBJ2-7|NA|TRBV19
TGTGCCAGTAGGAGACAGGGAGTTGACTACGAGCAGTACTTC
CASRRQGVDYEQYF
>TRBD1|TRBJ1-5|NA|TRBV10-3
TGTGCCATCAGTGAGGGACAGGGGGCTTTTAGCAATCAGCCCCAGCATTTT
CAISEGQGAFSNQPQHF
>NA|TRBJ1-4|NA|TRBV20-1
TGCAGTGCTGGGAGGGAAAAACTGTTTTTT
CSAGREKLFF
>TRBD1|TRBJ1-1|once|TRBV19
TGTGCCAGTAGTATAAGGGGGCCGGGGACTGAAGCTTTCTTT
CASSIRGPGTEAFF
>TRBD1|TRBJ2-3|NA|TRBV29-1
TGCAGCGTTGACCCGGGACAGACAGATACGCAGTATTTT
CSVDPGQTDTQYF
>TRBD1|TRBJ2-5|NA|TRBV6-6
TGTGCCAGCAGTTACTCCACAGGGGCAGAGACCCAGTACTTC
CASSYSTGAETQYF
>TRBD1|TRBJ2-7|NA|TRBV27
TGTGCCAGCAGACCTAAAAGGACAGGGCTGTGGGAGCAGTACTTC
CASRPKRTGLWEQYF
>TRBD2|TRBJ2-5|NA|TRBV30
TGTGCCTGGTCGACTAGCGGGATACCACAAGAGACCCAGTACTTC
CAWSTSGIPQETQYF
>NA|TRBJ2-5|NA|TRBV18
TGTGCCAGCTCACCAATGGGAGAGACCCAGTACTTC
CASSPMGETQYF
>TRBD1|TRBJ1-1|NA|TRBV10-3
TGTGCCATCAGTGAAACAGGGGGTATCACTGAAGCTTTCTTT
CAISETGGITEAFF
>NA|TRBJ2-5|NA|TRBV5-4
TGTGCCAGCAGCCCCCCAGGCAAGGCCGGAGAGACCCAGTACTTC
CASSPPGKAGETQYF
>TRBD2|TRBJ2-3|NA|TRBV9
TGTGCCAGCAGCGCACTTACTAGCGGGAGGACAGATACGCAGTATTTT
CASSALTSGRTDTQYF
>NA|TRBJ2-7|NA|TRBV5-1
TGCGCCAGCAGCGCAGCCATAAGCGACGAGCAGTACTTC
CASSAAISDEQYF
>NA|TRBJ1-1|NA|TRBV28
TGTGCCATCCAAGGTGACACTGAAGCTTTCTTT
CAIQGDTEAFF
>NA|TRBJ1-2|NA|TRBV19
TGTGCCAGTAACACCAAGGGGGTGACGTCCGGCTACACCTTC
CASNTKGVTSGYTF